The clone carrying this TCR beta chain has a count of ten or more. Its specificity is unknown. Each CDR3 protein gets one entry after TCRdb re-called the 5' RACE reads with MiXCR. The table records 30,000 to 40,000 distinct CDR3 sequences, less than 5% of them present only once. The unsorted libraries had their origin in 2 million PBMCs stored at -80 C. The data derive from a study of neurological immune-mediated disorders. CDR1 and CDR2 from the germline V gene are MNHEY and SVGAGI. CDR3 length equals 16 residues. V gave up 10 bases and J gave up 0 bases, with 21 bases separating them. General study results and limits: Neither clinical nor MRI features were associated with the multiple sclerosis repertoire cluster.

Material: PBMCs. The chain couples TRBV6-5 to TRBJ1-2, with no clear D. The receptor was isolated from a man aged 25 to 40 with multiple sclerosis. This CDR3 reads CATAYIVLGSNYGYTF. In DNA form, the CDR3 reads TGTGCCACCGCCTACATTGTCCTCGGGTCTAACTATGGCTACACCTTC.